This T cell receptor beta chain was retrieved from a study of control samples from healthy donors and cancer patients. Data came from immunoSEQ multiplex PCR; TCRdb stores just in-frame clones and leaves some out. The sample lists about 190,000 clones, 85% to 95% occurring once. V lost 3 bases and J lost 0, with 8 bases in between. The CDR3 loop spans 15 amino acids. The germline gives CDR1 KGHDR, CDR2 SFDVKD. This clone was counted between two and nine times. Sequencing input: blood. This TCR derives from a man aged 18 to 30 in good health. V and J are TRBV24-1 and TRBJ2-1, with D hard to call. CDR3 residues: CATSDLSGSYNEQFF. DNA of the CDR3: TGTGCCACCAGTGATCTCAGTGGCTCCTACAATGAGCAGTTCTTC.